This entry features one T cell receptor (beta chain) sequence. This clonotype showed up many times. Which antigen it targets is not known. The record has no base qualities; no much larger clone is one base away. Preparation of the library involved UMI-ligation and nested PCR. The beta constant-region primer consisted of an equimolar mixture of two oligonucleotides that together covered TRBC1 and TRBC2. The ligated cDNA went through four rounds of PCR with nested alpha and beta constant-region primers together with the SP2 primer. A single-stranded oligonucleotide bearing the SP2 primer plus a 12-nucleotide UMI was ligated onto the 3' end of the cDNA by T4 RNA ligase 1. The ligation reaction was incubated at 16°C for about 20-24 hours. PCR2 was typically run as a SYBR Green qPCR and stopped at a predetermined threshold to prevent over-amplification. Apart from the first purification, every purification step used Agencourt AMPure XP magnetic beads. Library quantification was done by Qubit, followed by a TapeStation check on which the main peak was expected at around 650 bp. The pooled libraries were sequenced on an Illumina MiSeq using v2 2x251 paired-end kits, which usually yielded 1-2 million reads per sample. Each sample library was pooled at about 4 nM, and about 5-7.5% PhiX was included to improve cluster recognition. On the study's bioinformatics: FASTQ reads processed by Demultiplexor were assigned V and J genes by Decombinator through tag matching that tolerated a single base-pair mismatch. By using UMIs, Collapsinator corrected both sequencing errors and the frequency errors caused by PCR heterogeneity. CDR3Translator translated TCRs and extracted CDR3s from the conserved cysteine to the FGXG phenylalanine, flagging non-productive sequences. Repertoires were subsampled to equal numbers of UMI-defined TCRs before Gini, Shannon entropy and inverse Simpson indices were calculated. Clonotype abundance distributions were fitted to a power law by maximum likelihood within the linear range. When run on a single naive CD8 sample, MIGEC and the pipeline yielded similar UMI counts, similar unique TCR numbers and similar clonal distributions. One analysis removed from the naive repertoire any naive TCRs that were also present in any memory subset from the same donor. The repertoires were searched for around 7,000 CMV-associated CDR3 sequences that had been compiled from VDJdb and a published dataset. TCRdb ran its own pipeline on the public reads, namely fastp trimming at Q25 and MiXCR clone calling, and kept in-frame beta chains. Rows merge per CDR3 protein into single entries with the most common DNA and genes. The V and J calls, along with clone size, are taken from TCRdb and not from the paper's own processing. The sample has about 99,000 distinct CDR3 sequences on record, roughly 14% of them singletons. The ten biggest clones cover around 2.7% of the sample.

From the second PCR step onward, the TCR alpha chain libraries and the TCR beta chain libraries were amplified separately. Donor CMV status was determined by IFNgamma production from CD4+ T cells after overnight stimulation of fresh PBMCs with CMV viral lysate. Using Miltenyi beads, CD4 T cells were first positively selected, and CD8 T cells were then positively selected from the CD4-negative fraction. Cells stained for CD3, CD4, CD8, CD45RA, CD27 and a live/dead dye were sorted on a BD Aria II into four subsets by CD45RA and CD27. Blood came from three healthy volunteers, each fractionated into CD4 and CD8 T cells and then into four differentiation subsets. Roughly 130 ml of peripheral blood was collected from each donor, and PBMC were isolated by Ficoll-Paque PLUS density-gradient centrifugation. The sorted cells were lysed in RLT buffer, after which RNA was extracted using a Qiagen RNeasy kit and kept at -80 degrees C.

In the germline V gene, CDR1 corresponds to SQVTM and CDR2 to ANQGSEA. The germline V and J ends show losses of 4 bases and 3 bases respectively, and no gene match explains 6 bases of the junction. Inclusive of the bounding cysteine and phenylalanine, the CDR3 is 13 residues long. CDR3 DNA is the only sequence kept; it has 39 bases, read in frame from the first base. The sample is drawn from a study of naive and memory T cell subsets (TCRdb year 2017). General notes on the study: The study applied an open-source, UMI-based TCR alpha and beta sequencing pipeline to sorted naive and memory peripheral blood T cell subsets. Complete agreement was observed between the functional CMV T cell responses and the IgG serology results. RNA was DNase-treated and reverse transcribed with TCR constant-region primers, mostly using SuperScript III. What the work shows at the level of the full study, not this receptor alone: Once error correction was done, more than 85% of naive TCR sequences showed up just once, which made the naive abundance distributions much steeper than those of the memory subsets. Single alpha or beta chain sequences, rather than paired alpha/beta receptors, were used to define clonotypes. The repertoire findings for the naive and memory subsets could not be validated against a ground truth because none was available. A few larger clonotypes were present in naive repertoires, especially CD8 naive repertoires, and these clonotypes were possibly memory cells re-expressing CD45RA. TCR abundance followed a power law with an exponent that was different for naive and memory subsets but consistent across the three individuals. Gini index rose and Shannon and inverse Simpson diversity fell from naive through CM, EM and EMRA in both CD4 and CD8 cells. RNA-based TCR counts may be influenced by expression changes linked to T cell activation and differentiation.

This receptor was obtained from a human donor in good health. The chain is encoded by TRBV29-1 joined to TRBJ2-7; the central 7 bases match TRBD1. Sequencing was performed on naive CD8+ T cells from blood. Read against the paper, the sample's cell subset or site label means: naive T cells, CD45RA high CD27+. This receptor has the CDR3 CSVVTGLSYEQYF. The DNA reads as follows: TGCAGCGTTGTGACAGGGTTGAGCTACGAGCAGTACTTC.